The 11 T cell receptor beta chains below were found in one sample sequenced in a study of T cells in localized non-small cell lung cancer. Clones were sequenced by immunoSEQ multiplex PCR, and TCRdb holds only the in-frame ones, with some missing. There are more than 70,000 clones in the sample; approximately 84% occur only once, and around 2.8% lies in the top ten. The material was peripheral blood, obtained before any cancer treatment. These receptors were collected from a man aged 40-75 years with stage I lung adenocarcinoma.

The V call is TRBV15, the J call TRBJ1-1; 7 positions agree with TRBD1. The germline V gene has CDR1 LNHNV and CDR2 YYDKDF (reference sequence). The CDR3 is 14 amino acids. The V gene end was trimmed by 3 bases and the J gene end by 1 base; junction bases not matched to a gene: 2. The CDR3 protein is CATSRQGGNTEAFF. The CDR3 nucleotides are TGTGCCACCAGCAGGCAGGGGGGGAACACTGAAGCTTTCTTT.

The chain recombines TRBV5-1 with TRBJ1-3, with D maybe TRBD1 (6 bases). Trimming removed 3 bases at V and 3 bases at J, with 13 bases between. Germline V gene sequence: CDR1 SGHRS, CDR2 YFSETQ. This CDR3 has 15 amino acids. This CDR3 reads CASSSTQGRGNTIYF. As DNA, the CDR3 is TGCGCCAGCAGCTCAACACAGGGTCGTGGAAACACCATATATTTT. The variable domain in full, completed from reference TRBV5-1 and TRBJ1-3, reads KAGVTQTPRYLIKTRGQQVTLSCSPISGHRSVSWYQQTPGQGLQFLFEYFSETQRNKGNFPGRFSGRQFSNSRSEMNVSTLELGDSALYLCASSSTQGRGNTIYFGEGSWLTVV.

The genes are TRBV18 and TRBJ2-7, with 11 bases matching TRBD2. CDR1 is KGHSH and CDR2 is LQKENI in the germline V gene. The CDR3 length is 17 residues. V lost 3 bases, J lost 3 bases, and 10 bases stayed unmatched. CDR3 residues: CASSPPGSLAGGYEQYF. CDR3 coding DNA: TGTGCCAGCTCACCCCCCGGGTCGCTAGCGGGAGGCTACGAGCAGTACTTC.

This clone was seen a few times. The chain uses TRBV10-1 and TRBJ1-1; 8 bases agree with TRBD1. The CDR3 extends over 14 amino acids. Germline assignment: CDR1 WNHNN and CDR2 SYGVQD (reference sequence). V trimming: 6 bases; J trimming: 0 bases; junction bases outside the gene matches: 3. DNA of the CDR3: TGCGCCAGCAGGGCAGGGGGCTTGAACACTGAAGCTTTCTTT. Protein product: CASRAGGLNTEAFF.

The chain uses TRBV28 and TRBJ2-7; the D gene could be TRBD1 or TRBD2 (5 bases each). Deletions cut 6 bases from V and 2 bases from J, with 14 bases between. The CDR3 has 14 amino acids. Germline CDR1 and CDR2: MDHEN and SYDVKM. The CDR3 coding sequence is TGTGCCAGCAGAGGTGGGGGAGTAACCTACGAGCAGTACTTC. Protein product: CASRGGGVTYEQYF.

The V and J genes are TRBV13 and TRBJ2-6; 11 nucleotides match TRBD1. The CDR3 length is 18 residues. The germline CDR1 and CDR2 sequences are PRHDT and FYEKMQ (reference sequence). Unmatched junction bases numbered 5, after V lost 4 bases and J lost 0 bases. CDR3 in DNA: TGTGCCAGCAGCTCCTACGGGACAGGGGGCTCTGGGGCCAACGTCCTGACTTTC. Translating it yields CASSSYGTGGSGANVLTF.

V usage is TRBV5-4 and J usage is TRBJ2-2; TRBD2 matches 7 bases. V lost 1 base and J lost 5; bases outside the gene matches: 5. CDR3 length: 15 residues. Germline lookup yields CDR1 SGHNT and CDR2 YYREEE (reference sequence). The CDR3: CASSLSGRGTGELFF. Here the CDR3 DNA reads TGTGCCAGCAGCTTGTCAGGGAGGGGTACCGGGGAGCTGTTTTTT. The full variable domain, with the rest looked up from reference TRBV5-4 and TRBJ2-2, is ETGVTQSPTHLIKTRGQQVTLRCSSQSGHNTVSWYQQALGQGPQFIFQYYREEENGRGNFPPRFSGLQFPNYSSELNVNALELDDSALYLCASSLSGRGTGELFFGEGSRLTVL.

The chain carries TRBV18 and TRBJ1-6; the match to TRBD1 covers 8 bases. Germline V gene lookup returns CDR1 KGHSH and CDR2 LQKENI. After removal of 8 bases from V and 5 bases from J, the junction contained 8 bases not matched to a gene. This CDR3 comprises 15 residues. This CDR3 reads CASRGQGGNNSPLHF. CDR3 bases: TGTGCCAGCCGCGGACAGGGAGGCAATAATTCACCCCTCCACTTT.

CDR3 bases: TGTGCCACCAGCAGACTCGAGTCCCCTGAAGCTTTCTTT. This gives the protein CATSRLESPEAFF. This chain connects TRBV15 to TRBJ1-1; D unresolved. V lost 2 bases and J lost 6, with 10 bases in between. CDR1 and CDR2 from the germline V gene are LNHNV and YYDKDF (reference sequence). The CDR3 contains 13 residues. Looking up the rest from reference TRBV15 and TRBJ1-1 gives the full variable domain: DAMVIQNPRYQVTQFGKPVTLSCSQTLNHNVMYWYQQKSSQAPKLLFHYYDKDFNNEADTPDNFQSRRPNTSFCFLDIRSPGLGDTAMYLCATSRLESPEAFFGQGTRLTVV.

The V gene is TRBV6-5, the J gene TRBJ2-5; 10 bases line up with TRBD1. The CDR3 contains 15 residues. J lost 3 bases, V lost 3 bases, and 4 bases had no gene match. The V gene's germline CDR1 is MNHEY and CDR2 SVGAGI. The CDR3 bases are TGTGCCAGCAGTTATCCTGGGACAGGGGAAGAGACCCAGTACTTC. Its protein is CASSYPGTGEETQYF.

This chain links TRBV28 with TRBJ2-3, with 12 bases fitting TRBD2. This CDR3 has 17 residues. Germline CDR1 is MDHEN and CDR2 is SYDVKM. Trimming removed 2 bases from V and 5 bases from J; junction bases left unmatched: 8. The CDR3 DNA follows: TGTGCCAGCAGTTTAAGGCCTAGCGGGAGGGCGATAGATACGCAGTATTTT. It yields the protein CASSLRPSGRAIDTQYF.